This T cell receptor (beta chain) was recovered during a study of CD8 T cells in Susac syndrome. The T cells that were sequenced for TCR beta were CD8+ and CD4+ cells from blood. The multiple sclerosis control group was made up of treatment-naive patients with stable or active relapsing-remitting disease. It was with random hexamers that about 0.45 to 1 ug RNA was reverse transcribed. TCRdb passed the immunoSEQ multiplex PCR reads through MiXCR, listing each CDR3 protein once. The sample carries 120,000 to 150,000 distinct CDR3 sequences, approximately 95% recorded once. This CDR3 is 14 amino acids long. The V segment lost 3 bases and the J segment 2 bases; nucleotides outside the gene matches: 3. Germline CDR1 SEHNR, CDR2 FQNEAQ (reference sequence).

This receptor was obtained from a human donor with multiple sclerosis. V and J are TRBV7-9 and TRBJ1-1; 7 nucleotides match TRBD1. Sequencing used CD4+ T cells from PBMCs. CDR3 in DNA: TGTGCCAGCAGCTTGTACAGGGGAAACACTGAAGCTTTCTTT. It specifies CASSLYRGNTEAFF.